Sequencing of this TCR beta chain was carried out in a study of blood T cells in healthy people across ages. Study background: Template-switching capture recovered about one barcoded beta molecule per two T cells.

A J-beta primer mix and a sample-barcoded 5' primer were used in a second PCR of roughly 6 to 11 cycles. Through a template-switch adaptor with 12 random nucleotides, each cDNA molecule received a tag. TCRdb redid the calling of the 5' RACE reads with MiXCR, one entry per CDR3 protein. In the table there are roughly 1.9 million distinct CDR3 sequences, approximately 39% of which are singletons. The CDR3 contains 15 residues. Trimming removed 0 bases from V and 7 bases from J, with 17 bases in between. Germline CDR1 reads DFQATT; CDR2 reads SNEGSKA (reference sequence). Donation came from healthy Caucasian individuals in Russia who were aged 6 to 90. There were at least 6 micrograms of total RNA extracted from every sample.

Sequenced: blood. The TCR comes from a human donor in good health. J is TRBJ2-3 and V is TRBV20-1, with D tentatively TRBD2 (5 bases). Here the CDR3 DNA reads TGCAGTGCTAGAGATCGCGGGCTAGCCACGTATACGCAGTATTTT. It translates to CSARDRGLATYTQYF.